These 18 T cell receptor beta chains originate from one sample sequenced in a study of cytomegalovirus exposure and HLA in healthy donors. The PCR employed 60 Vbeta primers together with 13 Jbeta primers. The assay was immunoSEQ multiplex PCR, and TCRdb's table has in-frame clones only and misses some. The repertoire consists of 200,000 or so clones, with 82% occurring once and the leading ten covering roughly 0.097%. The specimen was PBMCs. These receptors came from a boy aged 2 to 10 in good health and CMV-seronegative.

Notes on this clone: A junction boundary mismatches the germline segment, possibly from a read error. The chain couples TRBV7-7 to TRBJ2-2, with 7 bases matching TRBD2. The CDR3 sequence is 15 residues long. Germline lookup yields CDR1 SSHAT and CDR2 FNYEAQ (reference sequence). The CDR3 loop reads CASSLAGEGAGELFF. CDR3 nucleotides: TGTGCTAGCAGCTTAGCCGGGGAGGGAGCCGGGGAGCTGTTTTTT.

The sample holds a few counts of this clone. This chain joins TRBV5-5 and TRBJ2-7; D gene ambiguous. Trimming left V 2 bases short and J 4 bases short, with 13 bases between. Germline V gene data show CDR1 as SGHKS and CDR2 as YYEKEE (reference sequence). The length of the CDR3 is 14 residues. The CDR3 region has the DNA TGTGCCAGCAGCTTCAGTATGTTAATTTACGAGCAGTACTTC. This codes for CASSFSMLIYEQYF.

The chain links TRBV2 to TRBJ2-1; 9 nucleotides line up with TRBD2. In germline, CDR1 is SNHLY, CDR2 FYNNEI. The CDR3 covers 16 residues. Trimming took 4 bases from V and 6 from J; bases not matched to a gene: 10. The DNA of the CDR3 is TGTGCCAGCAGTGCGGTCGAGCGGGGGGCCCTCAATGAGCAGTTCTTC. Encoded protein: CASSAVERGALNEQFF.

The chain has TRBV9 and TRBJ2-3; 8 bases are a match to TRBD2. J gave up 4 bases and V 3 bases, and 7 bases lay outside the gene matches. The CDR3 is 15 residues long. Germline V gene data show CDR1 as SGDLS and CDR2 as YYNGEE. The DNA of the CDR3 is TGTGCCAGCAGCGCCAGCGGGGGCGCCCCAGATACGCAGTATTTT. Residues: CASSASGGAPDTQYF.

This clone is a singleton in its sample. This chain connects TRBV7-2 to TRBJ1-2; 8 bases are shared with TRBD1. This CDR3 contains 15 residues. After removal of 5 bases from V and 5 bases from J, the junction contained 10 bases not matched to a gene. Germline V gene sequence: CDR1 SGHTA, CDR2 FQGNSA. CDR3 sequence reads: CASSRSGGEGYGYTF. In DNA, the CDR3 is TGTGCCAGCAGCCGATCAGGGGGCGAGGGGTATGGCTACACCTTC.

The chain combines TRBV7-2 with TRBJ2-5; D unclear. From germline, CDR1 is SGHTA and CDR2 FQGNSA. The CDR3 extends over 12 amino acids. The ends were cut back, 6 bases at V and 5 bases at J, with 10 bases in the middle. CDR3 DNA sequence: TGTGCCAGCAGTCTCTTGGAGGAGACCCAGTACTTC. Its translation: CASSLLEETQYF.

This clone was counted between two and nine times. The J gene is TRBJ2-5, the V gene TRBV7-2; TRBD2 agrees at 10 bases. This CDR3 is built from 14 residues. The germline CDR1 and CDR2 sequences are SGHTA and FQGNSA. Trimming cost V 4 bases and J 6 bases; bases outside gene matches: 5. The CDR3 DNA sequence: TGTGCCAGCAGCTCCCTAGCGGGGGTTAAGACCCAGTACTTC. It translates to CASSSLAGVKTQYF.

In this sample, this clone turned up once. The chain combines TRBV4-1 with TRBJ2-5, with D unclear. This CDR3 spans 15 amino acids. Germline V CDR1 and CDR2: MGHRA, YSYEKL. V lost 1 base to trimming and J lost 7 bases, with 16 bases between them. CDR3 sequence (DNA): TGCGCCAGCAGCCAAGCAGTCTCTCCCCCAGGGACCCAGTACTTC. Encoded protein: CASSQAVSPPGTQYF.

This sequence joins TRBV7-9 and TRBJ2-3; 8 bases are a match to TRBD1. The germline V gene has CDR1 SEHNR and CDR2 FQNEAQ (reference sequence). V was pared by 4 bases and J by 2 bases, with 8 bases of the junction left unmatched. The CDR3 extends over 16 amino acids. Written as DNA, the CDR3 is TGTGCCAGCAGCTCGGGACAGGAGAGGTCCACAGATACGCAGTATTTT. Protein product: CASSSGQERSTDTQYF.

The chain has TRBV15 and TRBJ2-3; a weak D match, TRBD1 (6 bases). V was cut by 1 base and J by 5 bases, with 13 bases left in between. The CDR3 loop spans 15 amino acids. CDR1 and CDR2 from the germline V gene are LNHNV and YYDKDF (reference sequence). As DNA, the CDR3 is TGTGCCACCAGCAGAGTAACTGGGGGCAAAGATACGCAGTATTTT. Translating gives CATSRVTGGKDTQYF.

The chain uses TRBV9 and TRBJ2-5, with 8 positions matching TRBD1. The closer fit of TRBJ2-7 to the DNA end suggests the J call may be wrong. Germline V gene lookup returns CDR1 SGDLS and CDR2 YYNGEE. This CDR3 comprises 17 residues. The CDR3 sequence: CASSVGGGTGLQDEQYF. CDR3 DNA: TGTGCCAGCAGCGTAGGAGGGGGGACAGGCCTTCAGGACGAGCAGTACTTC.

The genes are TRBV5-5 and TRBJ1-2; TRBD1 aligns across 7 bases. CDR1 is SGHKS and CDR2 is YYEKEE in the germline V gene (reference sequence). The CDR3 sequence is 16 residues long. J was trimmed by 4 bases and V by 3 bases; bases with no gene match: 12. Here the CDR3 reads CASSSGTAKTPYGYTF. The CDR3 DNA reads as TGTGCCAGCAGCTCGGGGACAGCGAAAACTCCCTATGGCTACACCTTC.

The chain links TRBV10-3 to TRBJ2-1; a possible D gene is TRBD2 (6 bases). Germline CDR1 ENHRY, CDR2 SYGVKD. The CDR3 loop spans 17 amino acids. V was trimmed by 0 bases and J by 9 bases, leaving 21 bases between them. CDR3 in amino acids: CAISESPGTFGVGEQFF. The CDR3 region has the DNA TGTGCCATCAGTGAGTCCCCCGGGACTTTTGGAGTGGGTGAGCAGTTCTTC.

This clone was detected only once. The rearrangement links TRBV5-1 to TRBJ2-7; 9 bases map to TRBD1. The trim removed 6 bases at V and 1 base at J, leaving 11 bases unmatched. CDR3 length equals 16 residues. Germline values: CDR1 SGHRS, CDR2 YFSETQ. This CDR3 reads CASTLRVGQGSYEQYF. The CDR3 DNA reads TGCGCCAGCACCCTGAGAGTGGGACAGGGATCCTACGAGCAGTACTTC.

This rearrangement joins TRBV4-3 to TRBJ1-2; D is perhaps TRBD1 (5 bases). The germline V gene has CDR1 LGHNA and CDR2 YSLEER. Trimming left V 1 base short and J 0 bases short, with 12 bases between. This CDR3 spans 16 amino acids. Written as DNA, the CDR3 is TGCGCCAGCAGCCAAGGGGAGGGGATTCCTAACTATGGCTACACCTTC. Residues: CASSQGEGIPNYGYTF.

The chain recombines TRBV6-6 with TRBJ1-6; 9 nucleotides agree with TRBD1. This CDR3 region has 15 residues. V gave up 7 bases and J gave up 9 bases; unmatched junction bases: 10. Germline CDR1 is MNHNY and CDR2 is SVGAGI (reference sequence). The CDR3 sequence is CASTMTGGKSSPLHF. As DNA, the CDR3 is TGTGCCAGCACCATGACAGGGGGAAAGAGTTCACCCCTCCACTTT.

This rearrangement joins TRBV5-3 to TRBJ1-1, with 8 bases that match TRBD1. TRBV5-3 is an ORF; its function is uncertain. The CDR3 loop spans 16 amino acids. V shed 3 bases, J shed 1 base, and the junction held 8 bases outside the gene matches. This chain's CDR3 is CARSYQDRVRNTEAFF. The DNA for the CDR3 is TGTGCCAGAAGCTACCAGGACAGGGTCAGGAACACTGAAGCTTTCTTT.

The chain has TRBV6-5 and TRBJ1-1, with TRBD1 matching 8 bases. CDR1 and CDR2 (germline): MNHEY, SVGAGI. This CDR3 contains 13 residues. Trimming took 6 bases from V and 1 from J; bases not matched to a gene: 1. The CDR3 region is CASRDRENTEAFF. Here the CDR3 DNA reads TGTGCCAGCAGGGACAGGGAGAACACTGAAGCTTTCTTT.